Each of the 29 T cell receptor beta chains below was sequenced from the same sample in a study of cytomegalovirus exposure and HLA in healthy donors. Researchers ran the PCR with 60 Vbeta and 13 Jbeta primers. Sequenced by immunoSEQ multiplex PCR; TCRdb stores in-frame clones only, minus some. The table lists 130,000 to 150,000 clones, roughly 62% of them singletons. What was sequenced was PBMCs. These receptor sequences come from a man aged 55 to 69 in good health and CMV-seronegative.

The genes are TRBV7-9 and TRBJ2-5; TRBD2 matches at 7 bases. CDR3 length: 15 residues. Unmatched junction bases numbered 4, after V lost 1 base and J lost 2 bases. Germline V lookup: CDR1 SEHNR, CDR2 FQNEAQ (reference sequence). CDR3 sequence reads: CASSLGLADQETQYF. CDR3 bases: TGTGCCAGCAGCTTAGGCCTAGCGGATCAAGAGACCCAGTACTTC.

J is TRBJ2-7 and V is TRBV7-3; 9 bases fit TRBD1. CDR3 length equals 15 residues. Germline CDR1 is SGHTA and CDR2 is FQGTGA. V dropped 5 bases and J dropped 5; count of bases not matched to a gene: 10. This CDR3 is CASSPRTGVDHEQYF. The CDR3 region has the DNA TGTGCCAGCAGCCCTCGGACAGGGGTGGACCACGAGCAGTACTTC.

A few counts support this clone. The V and J genes are TRBV27 and TRBJ1-6; possible D gene TRBD1, 6 bases. The V and J ends lost 5 bases and 10 bases respectively, with 18 bases between them. Germline assignment: CDR1 MNHEY and CDR2 SMNVEV (reference sequence). The CDR3 runs 15 residues. The CDR3 bases are TGTGCCAGCAGTCCCAATTGGGACATCGGCTCACCCCTCCACTTT. This codes for CASSPNWDIGSPLHF.

The chain recombines TRBV7-3 with TRBJ2-2; TRBD1 might be the D (5 bases). Germline V gene sequence: CDR1 SGHTA, CDR2 FQGTGA. The CDR3 contains 16 residues. Trimming pared 8 bases from V and 0 bases from J, leaving 16 bases between. This CDR3 reads CASGSPWGSNTGELFF. CDR3 bases: TGTGCCAGCGGAAGCCCTTGGGGCTCGAACACCGGGGAGCTGTTTTTT.

This clone appeared a few times. The J gene is TRBJ2-7, the V gene TRBV11-3; no reliable D call. The CDR3 consists of 13 residues. V was cut by 2 bases and J by 4 bases, with 9 bases left in between. Germline V gene sequence: CDR1 SGHNT, CDR2 YENEEA. CDR3 nucleotides: TGTGCCAGCAGCTTAACGTCCGCGTACGAGCAGTACTTC. Amino acids: CASSLTSAYEQYF.

The rearrangement uses TRBV29-1 and TRBJ1-1; D gene ambiguous. Trimming shortened V by 7 bases and J by 0 bases, and 6 bases separated the two germline ends. The CDR3 has 11 residues. Germline lookup yields CDR1 SQVTM and CDR2 ANQGSEA. CDR3 in amino acids: CSGGMNTEAFF. The CDR3 region has the DNA TGCAGCGGCGGTATGAACACTGAAGCTTTCTTT.

This clone was recorded once. This CDR3 is CASSQDGTGGNTF. The CDR3 DNA sequence: TGCGCCAGCAGCCAAGACGGGACAGGGGGAAACACCTTC. The gene calls are TRBV4-3 and TRBJ1-2; 11 positions match TRBD1. Germline V gene lookup returns CDR1 LGHNA and CDR2 YSLEER. The CDR3 extends over 13 amino acids. V lost 0 bases and J lost 12; bases outside the gene matches: 3.

The J gene is TRBJ1-6, the V gene TRBV28, with D possibly TRBD1 on 6 matching bases. Looked up from germline, CDR1 is MDHEN and CDR2 is SYDVKM. This CDR3 is 17 amino acids long. V lost 7 bases to trimming and J lost 6 bases, with 22 bases between them. CDR3 DNA: TGTGCCAGCACCCTAGTGACAGGAGAAGCTGTTAATTCACCCCTCCACTTT. It translates to CASTLVTGEAVNSPLHF.

This chain connects TRBV5-6 to TRBJ2-7, with 7 bases aligning to TRBD2. The CDR3 covers 15 residues. Germline assignment: CDR1 SGHDT and CDR2 YYEEEE. Trimming at V came to 2 bases and at J to 0 bases, leaving 5 bases not matched to a gene. CDR3 DNA sequence: TGTGCCAGCAGCTTACCGGGAGGCCACTCCTACGAGCAGTACTTC. Protein: CASSLPGGHSYEQYF.

CDR3 sequence reads: CATGEGDDYGYTF. The CDR3, as DNA: TGTGCCACGGGGGAGGGTGACGACTATGGCTACACCTTC. The J gene is TRBJ1-2, the V gene TRBV10-3; a possible D gene is TRBD1 (5 bases). CDR3 size: 13 residues. Trimming removed 10 bases at V and 3 bases at J, with 15 bases between. The germline CDR1 and CDR2 sequences are ENHRY and SYGVKD.

This chain connects TRBV28 to TRBJ1-3, with D hard to call. This CDR3 is built from 15 residues. The V end was cut by 10 bases, the J end by 0 bases, with 16 bases between. Germline V gene lookup returns CDR1 MDHEN and CDR2 SYDVKM. The CDR3 protein is CATNTSPGSGNTIYF. The CDR3 nucleotides read TGTGCCACCAACACTTCGCCAGGCTCTGGAAACACCATATATTTT.

CDR3 loop: CAISGTSFNTGELFF. CDR3 coding DNA: TGTGCCATCAGTGGGACTAGCTTTAACACCGGGGAGCTGTTTTTT. The chain joins TRBV10-3 to TRBJ2-2; 8 bases are shared with TRBD2. There are 15 residues in the CDR3. Per germline, CDR1 ENHRY and CDR2 SYGVKD. The V gene end was trimmed by 4 bases and the J gene end by 2 bases; junction bases not matched to a gene: 3.

The CDR3 coding sequence is TGTGCCAGCAGTGAAGCGCAGGTCCCCAGGATATCGACAGATACCTACGAGCAGTACTTC. This sequence encodes CASSEAQVPRISTDTYEQYF. V is TRBV2 and J is TRBJ2-7; a possible D gene is TRBD1 (5 bases). V lost 0 bases and J 2 bases, leaving 26 bases between the germline ends. CDR1 and CDR2 from the germline V gene are SNHLY and FYNNEI. This CDR3 contains 20 residues.

The rearrangement joins TRBV21-1 to TRBJ2-7; the D call in the table, TRBD2, was not verified against the DNA. TRBV21-1 is a recognized pseudogene. This CDR3 contains 16 residues. CDR3 DNA: TGTGCCAGCAGCAAGGGAACATGGACTTTTTCACACGAGCAGTACTTC. Its translation is CASSKGTWTFSHEQYF.

The CDR3 nucleotides are TGTGCCAGCAGTCCTCAGACTAGCGGGCCCCCTACGAGCGGCGAGCAGTACTTC. Translated, it gives CASSPQTSGPPTSGEQYF. V usage is TRBV27 and J usage is TRBJ2-7; 10 positions agree with TRBD2. CDR1 is MNHEY and CDR2 is SMNVEV in the germline V gene (reference sequence). The CDR3 extends over 18 amino acids. Unmatched junction bases numbered 19, after V lost 5 bases and J lost 6 bases.

The rearrangement uses TRBV28 and TRBJ2-7, with D perhaps TRBD2 (5 bases). This CDR3 is 12 amino acids long. CDR1 is MDHEN and CDR2 is SYDVKM in the germline V gene. V lost 8 bases and J lost 6, with 14 bases in between. CDR3 residues: CASYRTGGEQYF. The CDR3 region has the DNA TGTGCCAGCTATAGGACCGGAGGCGAGCAGTACTTC. Supplemented by reference TRBV28 and TRBJ2-7, the full variable domain reads DVKVTQSSRYLVKRTGEKVFLECVQDMDHENMFWYRQDPGLGLRLIYFSYDVKMKEKGDIPEGYSVSREKKERFSLILESASTNQTSMYLCASYRTGGEQYFGPGTRLTVT.

The rearrangement joins TRBV6-5 to TRBJ2-7, with TRBD1 as a possible D gene (6 bases). The V end lost 6 bases, the J end lost 0 bases, and 12 bases lay between the germline ends. The CDR3 covers 14 residues. Per the germline V gene, CDR1 is MNHEY and CDR2 is SVGAGI. In DNA form, the CDR3 reads TGTGCCAGCAGCATCAACAGGGACTCCTACGAGCAGTACTTC. Its translation is CASSINRDSYEQYF.

The J gene is TRBJ2-3, the V gene TRBV19; D not resolved. The CDR3 totals 13 residues. Germline V lookup: CDR1 LNHDA, CDR2 SQIVND (reference sequence). The V end lost 7 bases, the J end lost 3 bases, and 11 bases lay between the germline ends. CDR3 in amino acids: CASNPERTDTQYF. CDR3 nucleotides: TGTGCCAGTAACCCCGAACGGACAGATACGCAGTATTTT. Full variable domain (rest looked up from reference TRBV19 and TRBJ2-3): DGGITQSPKYLFRKEGQNVTLSCEQNLNHDAMYWYRQDPGQGLRLIYYSQIVNDFQKGDIAEGYSVSREKKESFPLTVTSAQKNPTAFYLCASNPERTDTQYFGPGTRLTVL.

The V gene is TRBV30, the J gene TRBJ2-1; D is possibly TRBD2 (6 bases). Germline V lookup: CDR1 GTSNPN, CDR2 SVGIG (reference sequence). Trimming took off 8 bases at V and 0 bases at J, with 20 bases between the two ends. The CDR3 runs to 16 residues. This chain's CDR3 is CARKAGGGSSYNEQFF. As DNA, the CDR3 is TGTGCCCGGAAAGCCGGGGGAGGAAGCTCCTACAATGAGCAGTTCTTC.

This chain joins TRBV11-2 and TRBJ1-1; D is perhaps TRBD1 (5 bases). This CDR3 has 13 amino acids. Germline CDR1 reads SGHAT; CDR2 reads FQNNGV. Trimming removed 7 bases at V and 5 bases at J, with 14 bases between. CDR3 bases: TGTGCCAGCACCCCAGTCCGGGGGACTGAAGCTTTCTTT. Residues: CASTPVRGTEAFF.

This chain uses TRBV11-2 with TRBJ1-3; no clear D gene. Trimming pared 5 bases from V and 2 bases from J, leaving 13 bases between. There are 15 residues in the CDR3. Germline V gives CDR1 SGHAT, CDR2 FQNNGV. The DNA for the CDR3 is TGTGCCAGCAGCCCCTTCCTGGCGGCTGGAAACACCATATATTTT. Translated, it gives CASSPFLAAGNTIYF.

This chain links TRBV9 with TRBJ1-2; weak D call: TRBD1 (5 bases). The germline CDR1 and CDR2 sequences are SGDLS and YYNGEE. The CDR3 totals 15 residues. Trimming took off 2 bases at V and 0 bases at J, with 11 bases between the two ends. The CDR3 DNA reads TGTGCCAGCAGCGTCCTGGACAAATCTAACTATGGCTACACCTTC. Translated: CASSVLDKSNYGYTF.

This clone was recorded only once. The V call is TRBV7-9, the J call TRBJ1-1; 7 positions match TRBD1. Germline CDR1 SEHNR, CDR2 FQNEAQ (reference sequence). With 1 base clipped from V and 4 bases from J, the junction kept 6 bases outside the gene matches. The CDR3 loop spans 15 amino acids. CDR3 sequence: CASSLDQGVATEAFF. CDR3 in DNA: TGTGCCAGCAGCTTAGATCAGGGGGTTGCCACTGAAGCTTTCTTT. Drawing the rest from reference TRBV7-9 and TRBJ1-1, the complete variable domain is DTGVSQNPRHKITKRGQNVTFRCDPISEHNRLYWYRQTLGQGPEFLTYFQNEAQLEKSRLLSDRFSAERPKGSFSTLEIQRTEQGDSAMYLCASSLDQGVATEAFFGQGTRLTVV.

The rearrangement uses TRBV7-6 and TRBJ2-1; 7 bases fit TRBD2. The CDR3 extends over 11 amino acids. Germline lookup yields CDR1 SGHVS and CDR2 FNYEAQ. J lost 10 bases, V lost 8 bases, and 5 bases had no gene match. CDR3: CASGRGFEQFF. The CDR3 bases are TGTGCCAGCGGGAGGGGATTCGAGCAGTTCTTC.

This clone has more than one count but fewer than ten. The chain employs TRBV4-3 and TRBJ1-1; TRBD1 matches 7 bases. The CDR3 extends over 14 amino acids. The J segment lost 2 bases and the V segment lost 4 bases, leaving 4 bases of the junction unmatched. CDR1 LGHNA and CDR2 YSLEER come from the germline V gene. DNA for the CDR3: TGCGCCAGCAGCCGTACAGGGGCTAACACTGAAGCTTTCTTT. It specifies CASSRTGANTEAFF.

V is TRBV2 and J is TRBJ1-2; no reliable D call. Germline CDR1 SNHLY, CDR2 FYNNEI. The germline V and J ends were trimmed by 2 bases and 3 bases, with 4 bases remaining between them. The CDR3 is made up of 12 amino acids. The CDR3 protein is CASSERYYGYTF. In DNA form, the CDR3 reads TGTGCCAGCAGTGAACGGTACTATGGCTACACCTTC.

The chain employs TRBV28 and TRBJ1-1; D gene uncertain. V was clipped by 3 bases and J by 0 bases, with 8 bases between them. The CDR3 sequence is 14 residues long. CDR1 and CDR2 from the germline V gene are MDHEN and SYDVKM. The CDR3 spells CASSFPGMNTEAFF. In DNA, the CDR3 is TGTGCCAGCAGTTTTCCAGGAATGAACACTGAAGCTTTCTTT.

This clone has a handful of counts. The V call is TRBV29-1, the J call TRBJ2-1; possibly TRBD1 for D (5 bases). CDR3 length: 14 residues. The germline CDR1 and CDR2 sequences are SQVTM and ANQGSEA. V dropped 3 bases and J dropped 2 bases, with 11 bases sitting between them. The CDR3 sequence: CSVDRVYPYNEQFF. Written as DNA, the CDR3 is TGCAGCGTTGACAGGGTTTACCCCTACAATGAGCAGTTCTTC.

The V gene is TRBV7-2, the J gene TRBJ2-1, with 10 bases fitting TRBD2. The CDR3 contains 15 residues. Germline CDR1 and CDR2: SGHTA and FQGNSA. The V and J ends lost 5 bases and 4 bases, in that order; junction bases with no gene match: 5. The CDR3 here is CASSLGTSEYNEQFF. The CDR3 DNA reads TGTGCCAGCAGCCTCGGGACTAGCGAGTACAATGAGCAGTTCTTC.